This T cell receptor (beta chain) derives from a study of CD8 T cells in ankylosing spondylitis (TCRdb year 2017). In terms of the full investigation: To find TCR variants linked to disease, the study profiled T cell receptor beta repertoires in ankylosing spondylitis patients and healthy donors. The full study cohort was made up of approximately 24 ankylosing spondylitis patients and over 90 healthy donors. Peripheral blood samples were taken, and synovial fluid was additionally collected from ankylosing spondylitis patients.

Study-level results and caveats: According to the report, matched synovial fluid samples from ankylosing spondylitis patients were significantly enriched for the disease-linked clones. The disease-linked clones had a CD8+ phenotype and were found at relatively low frequencies in peripheral blood. Some TCR beta motif variants had previously been reported in synovial fluid and blood of reactive arthritis patients, which suggested common disease-initiation mechanisms. A TCR beta motif made up of fewer than 10 highly homologous amino acid variants appeared to be characteristic of blood from ankylosing spondylitis patients.

Ten or more counts support this clonotype. There is no known antigen for this receptor. No base-level quality is on record; no much larger clone is a single base apart. Sequenced using an Illumina HiSeq 2500. Quantitative 5'-RACE with molecular barcodes was used to prepare TCR beta libraries. The original methods were these. A new computational method based on a probabilistic model of VDJ rearrangement was used to identify disease-linked TCR variants. TCRdb reran the public reads through fastp at Q25 and MiXCR, keeping productive beta chains. One record per CDR3 amino acid sequence lists the most common genes and DNA. Here the V and J calls rest on TCRdb's processing, not on the authors' analysis. This sample is represented by a few hundred thousand distinct CDR3 sequences; roughly a tenth of them were singletons. The ten largest account for less than 8% of the sample. CDR1 MNHEY and CDR2 SMNVEV are derived from the germline V gene (reference sequence). Germline trimming amounts to 2 bases on V and 6 bases on J, with 6 as the count of junction bases outside the gene matches. The CDR3 measures 17 amino acids from cysteine to phenylalanine. Only CDR3 DNA is held: 51 bases, read in frame from base 1.

Input material: blood, either unsorted or a sorted T cell fraction (not recorded which). The clonotype comes from a male donor with ankylosing spondylitis or in good health (not recorded which). The sequence joins TRBV27 to TRBJ2-2, with 13 central nucleotides matching TRBD2. The sequence in DNA is TGTGCCAGCAGTTTAGGACTAGCGGGAGTGAGGTCCGGGGAGCTGTTTTTT. This encodes CASSLGLAGVRSGELFF.